The rows below give T cell receptor beta chains drawn from one sample of a study of blood T cell repertoires in COVID-19. Sequencing was performed with immunoSEQ multiplex PCR; in TCRdb, only in-frame clones are kept and a portion is missing. The table lists over 250,000 clones, roughly 90% of them singletons. Sample: PBMCs or T cells enriched from blood (not recorded which). These receptors all come from a woman between 18 and 30 years old who had recovered from COVID-19. Each CDR3 is given with its conserved first and last residue. The D gene is left open where the match is weak.

D gene | CDR3 length | J gene | V gene | CDR3 DNA | CDR3 protein
- | 15 | TRBJ1-3 | TRBV5-1 | TGCGCCAGCAGACAAGCACAGGGTACCGGAAACACCATATATTTT | CASRQAQGTGNTIYF
- | 17 | TRBJ2-1 | TRBV4-3 | TGCGCCAGCAGCCAAGATCGCCGGGGTCGCTCCTACAATGAGCAGTTCTTC | CASSQDRRGRSYNEQFF
- | 14 | TRBJ1-1 | TRBV6-5 | TGTGCCAGCAGCCGGGGACTGGGGAACACTGAAGCTTTCTTT | CASSRGLGNTEAFF
TRBD1 | 17 | TRBJ2-1 | TRBV7-6 | TGTGCCAGCAGCTTAGCCTTCCCTGGACAGGGGATCGATGAGCAGTTCTTC | CASSLAFPGQGIDEQFF
- | 12 | TRBJ2-7 | TRBV7-9 | TGTGCCAGCAGCTCCTCATGGGACGGGAGAAGCTTC | CASSSSWDGRSF
- | 16 | TRBJ2-2 | TRBV7-2 | TGTGCCAGCAGCTTAAAGGTGGGGAGTAACACCGGGGAGCTGTTTTTT | CASSLKVGSNTGELFF
- | 16 | TRBJ2-2 | TRBV7-2 | TGTGCCAGCAGCTTAGCGGCAGGCGCGAACACCGGGGAGCTGTTTTTT | CASSLAAGANTGELFF
- | 16 | TRBJ2-7 | TRBV6-5 | TGTGCCAGCAGTTCCGGGACACAGGTTGGGTCCTACGAGCAGTACTTC | CASSSGTQVGSYEQYF
- | 17 | TRBJ1-3 | TRBV28 | TGTGCCAGCAGTTTATACGAAGGTACAGGCTCTGGAAACACCATATATTTT | CASSLYEGTGSGNTIYF
TRBD1 | 15 | TRBJ1-3 | TRBV5-1 | TGCGCCAGCAGCTTCGGAACAGGGGGGCTCAACACCATATATTTT | CASSFGTGGLNTIYF
- | 13 | TRBJ1-2 | TRBV27 | TGTGCCAGCAGTTACAGGGCTAACTATGGCTACACCTTC | CASSYRANYGYTF
- | 11 | TRBJ2-5 | TRBV27 | TGTGCCACCTCAGTCGGGGAGACCCAGTACTTC | CATSVGETQYF
- | 13 | TRBJ1-1 | TRBV2 | TGTGCCAGCAGTGAGTGGCAGGGCCTGCGAGCTTTCTTT | CASSEWQGLRAFF
TRBD2 | 12 | TRBJ2-7 | TRBV20-1 | TGCAGTGCTAGTTCCCGGCTCCGGGAGGTAGACTTC | CSASSRLREVDF
- | 13 | TRBJ2-4 | TRBV2 | TGTGCCAGCATCTCTAGTGGAAAAAACATTCAGTACTTC | CASISSGKNIQYF
- | 16 | TRBJ1-1 | TRBV7-2 | TGTGCCAGCAGCTTGGTCGGGGGATTGATGAACACTGAAGCTTTCTTT | CASSLVGGLMNTEAFF
TRBD1 | 14 | TRBJ1-5 | TRBV24-1 | TGTGCCACCAGTGATGTACAGGGGGGAGAGCCCCAGCATTTT | CATSDVQGGEPQHF
TRBD2 | 15 | TRBJ2-7 | TRBV9 | TGTGCCAGCACCGGGGGACTAGCGGCGGCCTACGAGCAGTACTTC | CASTGGLAAAYEQYF
TRBD1 | 12 | TRBJ1-2 | TRBV12-3/TRBV12-4 | TGTGCCAGCAGTTGGACAGGGATTGGCTACACCTTC | CASSWTGIGYTF
TRBD2 | 14 | TRBJ2-7 | TRBV7-3 | TGTGCCAGCAGCTTAAAGGGAGGGTTCAACGAGCAGTACTTC | CASSLKGGFNEQYF
- | 14 | TRBJ1-6 | TRBV2 | TGTGCCAGCAGATCGGGTGATCTTAATTCACCCCTCCACTTT | CASRSGDLNSPLHF
- | 12 | TRBJ1-1 | TRBV29-1 | TGCAGCGTAGCAGGGGCCGCCACTGAAGCTTTCTTT | CSVAGAATEAFF
TRBD2 | 18 | TRBJ2-3 | TRBV5-3 | TGTGCCAGAAGCCAAGACGAGCGGGAGGGCCGATCTTTAGATACGCAGTATTTT | CARSQDEREGRSLDTQYF